The 19 T cell receptor beta chains below come from one sample, sequenced in a study of control samples from healthy donors and cancer patients (dated by TCRdb to about 2020). Libraries came from the immunoSEQ multiplex PCR assay. TCRdb holds this immuneACCESS table with in-frame rearrangements only. Some clones are missing; in checked studies, unresolved V genes explain under half, and the rest has no known cause. Present in this sample are more than 140,000 clones, 85% to 95% of which were seen just once. Around 13% of the sample is taken by the ten largest. The sequencing sample was made of blood. Source of these receptors: a man aged 35-49 years in good health.

The chain uses TRBV18 and TRBJ2-7, with D tentatively TRBD1 (6 bases). V lost 6 bases and J lost 0, with 12 bases in between. Germline values: CDR1 KGHSH, CDR2 LQKENI. This CDR3 spans 14 amino acids. CDR3 sequence reads: CASSRNRDSYEQYF. The CDR3, as DNA: TGTGCCAGCTCGCGTAACAGGGACTCCTACGAGCAGTACTTC.

This clone was seen a handful of times. V is TRBV9 and J is TRBJ2-5; D tentatively reads TRBD1 or TRBD2 (5 bases each). V lost 0 bases and J lost 1, with 13 bases in between. Germline V gene lookup returns CDR1 SGDLS and CDR2 YYNGEE. The CDR3 spans 16 residues. The DNA for the CDR3 is TGTGCCAGCAGCGTAGACGGGACCGCGCTCCAAGAGACCCAGTACTTC. As protein: CASSVDGTALQETQYF.

V is TRBV5-8 and J is TRBJ2-7; D is unresolved. Germline CDR1 and CDR2: SGHTS and YDEGEE. The CDR3 loop spans 13 amino acids. V was trimmed by 0 bases and J by 3 bases, leaving 7 bases between them. The CDR3: CASSLGHLYEQYF. The CDR3 region has the DNA TGTGCCAGCAGCTTGGGACACCTCTACGAGCAGTACTTC. Together with reference TRBV5-8 and TRBJ2-7, the CDR3 gives the full variable domain: EAGVTQSPTHLIKTRGQQATLRCSPISGHTSVYWYQQALGLGLQFLLWYDEGEERNRGNFPPRFSGRQFPNYSSELNVNALELEDSALYLCASSLGHLYEQYFGPGTRLTVT.

V usage is TRBV6-5 and J usage is TRBJ1-1; TRBD1 is a possible D gene (6 bases). V shed 6 bases and J shed 5 bases, with 13 bases lying between them. Germline V gives CDR1 MNHEY, CDR2 SVGAGI. The CDR3 length is 13 residues. In DNA, the CDR3 is TGTGCCAGCAGAACTACAGGGAAAACTGAAGCTTTCTTT. Translation gives CASRTTGKTEAFF.

The chain joins TRBV30 to TRBJ1-2, with a possible D match to TRBD1 (5 bases). The CDR3 is made up of 16 amino acids. The V and J ends lost 0 bases and 8 bases respectively, with 22 bases between them. Looked up from germline, CDR1 is GTSNPN and CDR2 is SVGIG (reference sequence). The CDR3 here is CAWSVQGTETFRGYTF. DNA for the CDR3: TGTGCCTGGAGTGTACAAGGGACGGAGACCTTTCGCGGCTACACCTTC.

The V and J genes are TRBV15 and TRBJ1-3, with unresolved D. V was shortened by 0 bases and J by 0 bases, with 9 bases between the two germline ends. Germline V gene data show CDR1 as LNHNV and CDR2 as YYDKDF (reference sequence). The CDR3 runs to 16 residues. The CDR3 loop reads CATSRDVGFSGNTIYF. The CDR3, as DNA: TGTGCCACCAGCAGAGATGTGGGGTTCTCTGGAAACACCATATATTTT. The full variable domain, with the rest looked up from reference TRBV15 and TRBJ1-3, is DAMVIQNPRYQVTQFGKPVTLSCSQTLNHNVMYWYQQKSSQAPKLLFHYYDKDFNNEADTPDNFQSRRPNTSFCFLDIRSPGLGDTAMYLCATSRDVGFSGNTIYFGEGSWLTVV.

V and J are TRBV5-1 and TRBJ2-5; D uncertain. The CDR3 spans 14 residues. Per the germline V gene, CDR1 is SGHRS and CDR2 is YFSETQ. The germline V and J ends were trimmed by 0 bases and 5 bases, with 11 bases remaining between them. CDR3 loop: CASSLAPGLETQYF. CDR3 nucleotide sequence: TGCGCCAGCAGCTTGGCCCCAGGTCTCGAGACCCAGTACTTC. The whole variable domain, remainder taken from reference TRBV5-1 and TRBJ2-5, is KAGVTQTPRYLIKTRGQQVTLSCSPISGHRSVSWYQQTPGQGLQFLFEYFSETQRNKGNFPGRFSGRQFSNSRSEMNVSTLELGDSALYLCASSLAPGLETQYFGPGTRLLVL.

This clone has a single count. The chain has TRBV6-2 or TRBV6-3 and TRBJ1-5; 7 bases align to TRBD1. CDR1 is MNHEY and CDR2 is SVGEGT in the germline V gene. V was pared by 5 bases and J by 9 bases, with 7 bases of the junction left unmatched. The CDR3 totals 13 residues. CDR3 region: CASSPGGRRPQHF. Here the CDR3 DNA reads TGTGCCAGCAGTCCAGGGGGTCGACGGCCCCAGCATTTT.

The chain employs TRBV5-1 and TRBJ1-2; D remains ambiguous. Per the germline V gene, CDR1 is SGHRS and CDR2 is YFSETQ. This CDR3 spans 17 amino acids. The ends were cut back, 4 bases at V and 6 bases at J, with 25 bases in the middle. For the CDR3, the DNA is TGCGCCAGCAGCCCCCAAGGAACGGGGAGAATCCCCGATGGCTACACCTTC. Its translation is CASSPQGTGRIPDGYTF.

Only one count was recorded for this clone. The genes are TRBV24-1 and TRBJ1-1; D call uncertain. Germline assignment: CDR1 KGHDR and CDR2 SFDVKD. V shed 5 bases and J shed 4 bases, with 7 bases lying between them. The CDR3 has 12 residues. The CDR3 coding sequence is TGTGCCACCAGTGGCCAGGCCACTGAAGCTTTCTTT. Its translation is CATSGQATEAFF.

V gene TRBV29-1 combines with J gene TRBJ1-2; D is ambiguous. CDR1 and CDR2 from the germline V gene are SQVTM and ANQGSEA. There are 14 residues in the CDR3. The germline V and J ends were trimmed by 5 bases and 4 bases, with 17 bases remaining between them. Here the CDR3 DNA reads TGCAGCGTTTTTCCCCCGCGGGCCTCCTATGGCTACACCTTC. As protein: CSVFPPRASYGYTF.

V gene TRBV19 combines with J gene TRBJ1-1, with unresolved D. CDR1 LNHDA and CDR2 SQIVND come from the germline V gene (reference sequence). With 4 bases removed from V and 4 bases from J, the gap between germline ends came to 25 bases. The CDR3 loop spans 18 amino acids. CDR3 residues: CASSTDQLADHWGTEAFF. The CDR3 DNA follows: TGTGCCAGTAGTACAGACCAGTTGGCAGATCACTGGGGCACTGAAGCTTTCTTT.

This rearrangement joins TRBV11-2 to TRBJ2-1; D might be TRBD1 or TRBD2, each matching 6 bases. Deletions cut 4 bases from V and 7 bases from J, with 20 bases between. This CDR3 has 16 amino acids. Germline V gene sequence: CDR1 SGHAT, CDR2 FQNNGV. The CDR3 nucleotides are TGTGCCAGCAGCTCCGTTAGGTTAGGGGGGAAAAATGAGCAGTTCTTC. The encoded protein is CASSSVRLGGKNEQFF.

The chain carries TRBV11-2 and TRBJ2-4; D possibly matches TRBD1 or TRBD2 (5 bases each). Germline CDR1 is SGHAT and CDR2 is FQNNGV. CDR3 length: 16 residues. V lost 3 bases to trimming and J lost 0 bases, with 12 bases between them. CDR3: CASSFPGPKAKNIQYF. The CDR3 DNA follows: TGTGCCAGCAGCTTTCCGGGACCGAAAGCCAAAAACATTCAGTACTTC.

The chain couples TRBV9 to TRBJ2-7, with D maybe TRBD1 (5 bases). CDR1 SGDLS and CDR2 YYNGEE come from the germline V gene. The CDR3 has 13 amino acids. Deletions cut 4 bases from V and 1 base from J, with 9 bases between. CDR3 protein: CASSPQGSYEQYF. The CDR3 DNA reads TGTGCCAGCAGCCCCCAGGGATCCTACGAGCAGTACTTC.

V gene TRBV5-4 combines with J gene TRBJ2-7, with a tentative D call TRBD1 (5 bases). The CDR3 covers 16 residues. The germline V gene encodes CDR1 SGHNT and CDR2 YYREEE (reference sequence). Trimming left V 0 bases short and J 0 bases short, with 13 bases between. CDR3 sequence: CASSLVPDRPSYEQYF. The CDR3, as DNA: TGTGCCAGCAGCTTGGTACCCGACAGACCCTCCTACGAGCAGTACTTC.

This chain links TRBV12-3 or TRBV12-4 with TRBJ1-3; no clear D. The V and J ends lost 5 bases and 8 bases respectively, with 10 bases between them. The CDR3 covers 12 residues. CDR3 in DNA: TGTGCCAGCAGTCTAAATTCGGACACCATATATTTT. It is translated as CASSLNSDTIYF.

With respect to this clone: At one of its ends the junction is not consistent with the germline gene, which may arise from a read error. This chain connects TRBV14 to TRBJ2-7; D is perhaps TRBD1 or TRBD2 (5 bases each). In germline, CDR1 is SGHDN, CDR2 FVKESK. This CDR3 region has 15 residues. CDR3 loop: CASIQMELGEYEQYF. CDR3 sequence (DNA): TGTGCCAGCATCCAAATGGAGCTAGGGGAGTACGAGCAGTACTTC.

The rearrangement links TRBV3-1 (or the pseudogene TRBV3-2) to TRBJ2-5; D is unclear. V shed 6 bases and J shed 2 bases, with 4 bases lying between them. The CDR3 has 11 residues. Germline loops: CDR1 LGHDT, CDR2 YNNKEL (reference sequence). The CDR3 DNA reads as TGTGCCAGCAGTCTTCAAGAGACCCAGTACTTC. Its protein is CASSLQETQYF.